A selection of T cell receptor beta chains follows, all from one sample in a study of memory CD4+ T cells and cytomegalovirus serostatus. The method was immunoSEQ multiplex PCR; TCRdb's version includes in-frame clones alone and lacks a portion of them. This sample carries 46,000 or so clones, roughly 80% of them seen once, and the ten largest clones take more than 0.9%. The specimen sequenced was memory CD4+ T cells from blood. The receptor source for this set is an adult in good health and CMV-seronegative. Both conserved end residues are part of each CDR3. A D gene is named only where the DNA matches it firmly. The size of a clone is reported for some rows only, either as once, few or many, or as a class for expanded clones.

CDR3aa: CASSLGRGGKGSPLHF
CDR3nt: TGTGCCAGCAGCTTAGGACGTGGGGGCAAGGGTTCACCCCTCCACTTT
d_gene: -
j_gene: TRBJ1-6
v_gene: TRBV11-2
abundance: -

CDR3aa: CASSSGTGAYNEQFF
CDR3nt: TGTGCCAGCAGCTCCGGGACAGGGGCCTACAATGAGCAGTTCTTC
d_gene: TRBD1
j_gene: TRBJ2-1
v_gene: TRBV11-3
abundance: -

CDR3aa: CASSLQGVGGNEQFF
CDR3nt: TGTGCCAGCAGTCTACAGGGAGTGGGTGGGAATGAGCAGTTCTTC
d_gene: -
j_gene: TRBJ2-1
v_gene: TRBV14
abundance: -

CDR3aa: CASTSLRGNTEAFF
CDR3nt: TGTGCCAGCACCTCCCTTAGAGGTAACACTGAAGCTTTCTTT
d_gene: -
j_gene: TRBJ1-1
v_gene: TRBV6-1
abundance: -

CDR3aa: CASSINTEAFF
CDR3nt: TGTGCCAGCAGTATCAACACTGAAGCTTTCTTT
d_gene: -
j_gene: TRBJ1-1
v_gene: TRBV28
abundance: once

CDR3aa: CASSPFNNEQFF
CDR3nt: TGTGCCAGCAGCCCCTTTAACAATGAGCAGTTCTTC
d_gene: -
j_gene: TRBJ2-1
v_gene: TRBV7-2
abundance: -

CDR3aa: CASRASSGNTIYF
CDR3nt: TGTGCCAGCAGAGCAAGCTCTGGAAACACCATATATTTT
d_gene: -
j_gene: TRBJ1-3
v_gene: TRBV7-8
abundance: -

CDR3aa: CASRTNRGQRSSNEAFF
CDR3nt: TGTGCCAGCCGTACGAATCGGGGCCAACGGTCGTCTAATGAAGCTTTCTTT
d_gene: -
j_gene: TRBJ1-1
v_gene: TRBV27
abundance: -

CDR3aa: CASRSPGQVQETQYF
CDR3nt: TGTGCCAGCAGATCACCGGGACAGGTCCAAGAGACCCAGTACTTC
d_gene: TRBD1
j_gene: TRBJ2-5
v_gene: TRBV7-2
abundance: -

CDR3aa: CASSPDWKSQETQYF
CDR3nt: TGTGCCAGCTCACCGGACTGGAAATCGCAAGAGACCCAGTACTTC
d_gene: -
j_gene: TRBJ2-5
v_gene: TRBV18
abundance: -

CDR3aa: CAWSLGTGGLETQYF
CDR3nt: TGTGCCTGGTCCCTCGGGACAGGGGGCCTAGAGACCCAGTACTTC
d_gene: TRBD1
j_gene: TRBJ2-5
v_gene: TRBV30
abundance: few

CDR3aa: CASSRGLRETQYF
CDR3nt: TGTGCCAGTAGTAGGGGCCTAAGAGAGACCCAGTACTTC
d_gene: -
j_gene: TRBJ2-5
v_gene: TRBV19
abundance: -

CDR3aa: CASSLDATNEKLFF
CDR3nt: TGTGCCAGCAGCTTAGATGCGACTAATGAAAAACTGTTTTTT
d_gene: -
j_gene: TRBJ1-4
v_gene: TRBV11-2
abundance: -

CDR3aa: CASSPTRAGTEAFF
CDR3nt: TGTGCCAGCTCACCTACCAGGGCAGGGACTGAAGCTTTCTTT
d_gene: -
j_gene: TRBJ1-1
v_gene: TRBV18
abundance: -

CDR3aa: CASSPAPGQGAWGYGYTF
CDR3nt: TGTGCCAGCAGCCCGGCCCCTGGACAGGGGGCTTGGGGCTATGGCTACACCTTC
d_gene: TRBD1
j_gene: TRBJ1-2
v_gene: TRBV4-2
abundance: -

CDR3aa: CASSSAASPSVGTDYGYTF
CDR3nt: TGTGCCAGCAGTTCGGCGGCGTCGCCGTCCGTCGGGACAGATTATGGCTACACCTTC
d_gene: TRBD1
j_gene: TRBJ1-2
v_gene: TRBV28
abundance: -

CDR3aa: CASSLVGGWQGHKHEQYF
CDR3nt: TGTGCCAGCAGCTTAGTTGGTGGATGGCAGGGGCACAAACACGAGCAGTACTTC
d_gene: -
j_gene: TRBJ2-7
v_gene: TRBV7-3
abundance: -

CDR3aa: CASSNGLAGNFF
CDR3nt: TGTGCCAGCAGCAACGGACTAGCGGGTAATTTCTTC
d_gene: TRBD2
j_gene: TRBJ2-1
v_gene: TRBV6-5
abundance: -

CDR3aa: CASSLGVAVGNTIYF
CDR3nt: TGTGCCAGCAGCTTAGGAGTAGCGGTTGGAAACACCATATATTTT
d_gene: -
j_gene: TRBJ1-3
v_gene: TRBV7-6
abundance: -

CDR3aa: CASSRQYTGELFF
CDR3nt: TGTGCCAGCAGCCGTCAGTACACCGGGGAGCTGTTTTTT
d_gene: -
j_gene: TRBJ2-2
v_gene: TRBV14
abundance: -

CDR3aa: CAWTMGDTEAFF
CDR3nt: TGTGCCTGGACCATGGGGGACACTGAAGCTTTCTTT
d_gene: -
j_gene: TRBJ1-1
v_gene: TRBV30
abundance: -

CDR3aa: CASSTARVPGYGYTF
CDR3nt: TGTGCCAGCAGTACAGCCAGGGTTCCAGGCTATGGCTACACCTTC
d_gene: -
j_gene: TRBJ1-2
v_gene: TRBV7-2
abundance: -

CDR3aa: CASSLSSGTGERYGYTF
CDR3nt: TGTGCCAGCAGCTTAAGTTCTGGGACAGGGGAACGCTATGGCTACACCTTC
d_gene: TRBD1
j_gene: TRBJ1-2
v_gene: TRBV7-2
abundance: -

CDR3aa: CASGLEAGEQFF
CDR3nt: TGTGCTAGTGGTTTGGAGGCGGGCGAGCAGTTCTTC
d_gene: -
j_gene: TRBJ2-1
v_gene: TRBV12-5
abundance: few

CDR3aa: CASSLGTGADTQYF
CDR3nt: TGTGCCAGCAGCTTAGGGACAGGGGCAGATACGCAGTATTTT
d_gene: TRBD1
j_gene: TRBJ2-3
v_gene: TRBV7-7
abundance: -

CDR3aa: CASSFGSQEKLFF
CDR3nt: TGTGCCAGCAGCTTCGGGAGTCAGGAAAAACTGTTTTTT
d_gene: -
j_gene: TRBJ1-4
v_gene: TRBV11-1
abundance: -

CDR3aa: CASSALGGTQYF
CDR3nt: TGTGCCAGCAGCGCGCTAGGGGGGACCCAGTACTTC
d_gene: -
j_gene: TRBJ2-5
v_gene: TRBV9
abundance: -

CDR3aa: CASSSTQANTGELFF
CDR3nt: TGTGCCAGCAGCTCCACCCAGGCGAACACCGGGGAGCTGTTTTTT
d_gene: -
j_gene: TRBJ2-2
v_gene: TRBV11-2
abundance: -

CDR3aa: CASTGRGDYGYTF
CDR3nt: TGTGCCAGCACCGGACGAGGGGACTATGGCTACACCTTC
d_gene: -
j_gene: TRBJ1-2
v_gene: TRBV7-9
abundance: -

CDR3aa: CASSWRERGGPGELFF
CDR3nt: TGTGCCAGCAGCTGGAGGGAGAGGGGAGGACCCGGGGAGCTGTTTTTT
d_gene: -
j_gene: TRBJ2-2
v_gene: TRBV7-2
abundance: -

CDR3aa: CASSYRVGGNQPQHF
CDR3nt: TGTGCCAGCAGTTACCGGGTGGGGGGAAATCAGCCCCAGCATTTT
d_gene: -
j_gene: TRBJ1-5
v_gene: TRBV6-5
abundance: -

CDR3aa: CAWSPLRGDSGEAFF
CDR3nt: TGTGCCTGGAGTCCACTCAGAGGGGACTCTGGGGAAGCTTTCTTT
d_gene: -
j_gene: TRBJ1-1
v_gene: TRBV30
abundance: -

CDR3aa: CASSFSNYGYTF
CDR3nt: TGTGCCAGCAGCTTCTCTAACTATGGCTACACCTTC
d_gene: -
j_gene: TRBJ1-2
v_gene: TRBV5-6
abundance: -

CDR3aa: CASSPTGVSTEAFF
CDR3nt: TGTGCCAGCTCACCGACAGGGGTGTCCACTGAAGCTTTCTTT
d_gene: TRBD1
j_gene: TRBJ1-1
v_gene: TRBV18
abundance: few

CDR3aa: CASSPDRAGGLTGELFF
CDR3nt: TGTGCCAGCAGCCCTGATCGAGCGGGGGGGCTTACCGGGGAGCTGTTTTTT
d_gene: TRBD2
j_gene: TRBJ2-2
v_gene: TRBV7-3
abundance: -

CDR3aa: CASRTLHRGTEAFF
CDR3nt: TGTGCCAGCAGGACTCTTCACAGGGGCACTGAAGCTTTCTTT
d_gene: TRBD1
j_gene: TRBJ1-1
v_gene: TRBV27
abundance: -

CDR3aa: CASTRTGPNYEQYF
CDR3nt: TGTGCCAGCACCCGGACAGGTCCTAACTACGAGCAGTACTTC
d_gene: TRBD1
j_gene: TRBJ2-7
v_gene: TRBV11-2
abundance: -

CDR3aa: CASSYPPWGAFF
CDR3nt: TGTGCCAGCAGTTACCCCCCTTGGGGGGCTTTCTTT
d_gene: -
j_gene: TRBJ1-1
v_gene: TRBV6-6
abundance: -

CDR3aa: CASSQDPSGGLRYGYTF
CDR3nt: TGCGCCAGCAGCCAAGACCCGAGTGGGGGGCTACGGTATGGCTACACCTTC
d_gene: -
j_gene: TRBJ1-2
v_gene: TRBV4-1
abundance: -

CDR3aa: CASSTPAGDNSPLHF
CDR3nt: TGTGCCAGCAGTACCCCCGCGGGGGACAATTCACCCCTCCACTTT
d_gene: -
j_gene: TRBJ1-6
v_gene: TRBV28
abundance: few

CDR3aa: CASSQDRKENYGYTF
CDR3nt: TGCGCCAGCAGCCAAGATCGAAAGGAAAACTATGGCTACACCTTC
d_gene: -
j_gene: TRBJ1-2
v_gene: TRBV4-1
abundance: -

CDR3aa: CASSSGGHGYTF
CDR3nt: TGTGCCAGCAGTTCAGGGGGCCACGGCTACACCTTC
d_gene: TRBD1
j_gene: TRBJ1-2
v_gene: TRBV28
abundance: -

CDR3aa: CASSEKYRSLAKNIQYF
CDR3nt: TGCGCCAGCAGTGAGAAGTACAGATCTCTAGCCAAAAACATTCAGTACTTC
d_gene: -
j_gene: TRBJ2-4
v_gene: TRBV10-1
abundance: -

CDR3aa: CASSPTRVRNQPQHF
CDR3nt: TGTGCCAGCAGCCCCACCCGGGTTCGGAATCAGCCCCAGCATTTT
d_gene: -
j_gene: TRBJ1-5
v_gene: TRBV27
abundance: few

CDR3aa: CASCLRTANTEAFF
CDR3nt: TGTGCCAGCTGTCTTCGGACGGCTAACACTGAAGCTTTCTTT
d_gene: -
j_gene: TRBJ1-1
v_gene: TRBV6-1
abundance: -

CDR3aa: CASSLGSRTDTQYF
CDR3nt: TGCGCCAGCAGCTTGGGGTCGCGCACAGATACGCAGTATTTT
d_gene: -
j_gene: TRBJ2-3
v_gene: TRBV5-1
abundance: -

CDR3aa: CASRPDREATNEKLFF
CDR3nt: TGTGCCAGTAGGCCGGACAGGGAGGCAACTAATGAAAAACTGTTTTTT
d_gene: TRBD1
j_gene: TRBJ1-4
v_gene: TRBV19
abundance: -

CDR3aa: CASSLVAGPTGELFF
CDR3nt: TGCGCCAGCAGCTTGGTAGCGGGCCCCACCGGGGAGCTGTTTTTT
d_gene: TRBD2
j_gene: TRBJ2-2
v_gene: TRBV5-1
abundance: -

CDR3aa: CATYAGTYPYEQYF
CDR3nt: TGTGCCACTTATGCCGGGACATACCCCTACGAGCAGTACTTC
d_gene: -
j_gene: TRBJ2-7
v_gene: TRBV28
abundance: -